This TCR beta chain was documented in a study of tumor-infiltrating lymphocytes in primary liver carcinoma. Study findings and constraints: Just around 8-25% of top clones spanned all five tumor regions.

The CDR3 loop spans 14 amino acids. CDR1 and CDR2 from the germline V gene are ENHRY and SYGVKD. TCR beta cDNA was reverse-transcribed from around 0.55 ug of total RNA. The reaction used a constant-region primer and ProtoScript II reverse transcriptase. Three-round nested multiplex PCR performed with slightly modified ARM-PCR produced the TCR beta libraries. Primers for the first two PCR rounds were TRBV1-TRBV30 forward primers and a C-beta reverse primer (approximately 9 cycles per round). Each CDR3 protein is one row after TCRdb ran MiXCR on the multiplex PCR reads. The sample consists of approximately 120,000 distinct CDR3 sequences, 55% to 75% of them appearing once. From unsorted bulk tissue weighing about 20-32 mg, DNA and RNA were co-extracted. All tumor specimens exceeded 75% viable tumor cells. Note on this clonotype: Its antigen is not identified. A junction end diverges from the germline sequence, so it may reflect a read error.

The genes are TRBV10-3 and TRBJ2-3; D not certain. The sequenced sample consisted of liver tumor tissue from sampling region 3. Described subset: tumor region T3, left-lateral pole. The receptor was isolated from a woman aged 55-69 years with primary liver carcinoma and hepatitis B virus infection. The CDR3 loop reads CAVAQQVITNTQYF. The CDR3 DNA is TGTGCCGTCGCTCAGCAGGTTATCACAAATACGCAGTATTTT.